This T cell receptor beta chain was identified during a study of T cells after yellow fever vaccination. This clonotype was recorded a few times. No antigen is known for it. Per germline, CDR1 SNHLY and CDR2 FYNNEI. Trimming at V came to 7 bases and at J to 1 base, leaving 10 bases not matched to a gene. The CDR3 consists of 16 residues. MiXCR was run by TCRdb on the 5' RACE reads, yielding one entry per CDR3 protein. Among about 320,000 distinct CDR3 sequences listed, roughly 4.3% were seen once. Study conclusions and caveats: Contaminating bulk clonotypes could be abundant in FACS-sorted repertoires. Faster peaking, at day 5 versus 15, marked a secondary response that was weaker. Relatively few clonotypes were ones that appeared in both CD4 and CD8 compartments.

J is TRBJ2-1 and V is TRBV2; 7 bases are a match to TRBD1. The sample in question was PBMCs, obtained 15 days after the yellow fever booster vaccination. This clonotype originated in a man aged 18 to 30 who received the YFV17D yellow fever vaccine. The DNA of the CDR3 is TGTGCCAGCAATACAGCAGGGGGAAGGTCCTACAATGAGCAGTTCTTC. Translating gives CASNTAGGRSYNEQFF.